This TCR beta chain appears in the sequencing data of a study of control samples from healthy donors and cancer patients (dated by TCRdb to 2018 to 2020). Regarding this clone: What this receptor recognizes is not known. No quality values exist for individual bases; no much larger clone is one base distant.

V and J are truncated by 2 bases and 7 bases respectively, leaving an intervening sequence of 3 bases. From the cysteine through the phenylalanine, the CDR3 covers 11 amino acids. Left in the record is the CDR3 DNA by itself, 33 bases read in frame from the first base. Looking up the germline V gene yields CDR1 SGHTS and CDR2 YDEGEE. Library preparation was by the immunoSEQ multiplex PCR assay. This is the immuneACCESS table as TCRdb keeps it, with only in-frame sequences that have V and J called. A part of the clones is gone; compared with another copy, unresolved V genes explain less than half, and the rest is unexplained. The sample table holds approximately 150,000 clones, of which 70% to 90% were seen once. The biggest ten clones account for 1.5% to 2% of the sample.

The clonotype was recovered from a man between 18 and 35 years old in good health. The chain employs TRBV5-8 and TRBJ1-4; the D gene is not confidently resolved. The sample consisted of blood. The CDR3 reads CASSFGEKLFF. The DNA sequence is given as TGTGCCAGCAGCTTCGGTGAAAAACTGTTTTTT. With the portions outside the CDR3 filled from the reference TRBV5-8 and TRBJ1-4 genes, the complete variable region becomes EAGVTQSPTHLIKTRGQQATLRCSPISGHTSVYWYQQALGLGLQFLLWYDEGEERNRGNFPPRFSGRQFPNYSSELNVNALELEDSALYLCASSFGEKLFFGSGTQLSVL.